Detailed here is one T cell receptor beta chain. The data stem from a study of glioma-infiltrating T cells after dendritic cell vaccination. The method was immunoSEQ multiplex PCR; TCRdb's version includes in-frame clones alone and lacks a portion of them. The sample consists of tens of thousands of clones, roughly 80% of them appearing once. The sequence was obtained from a human donor with glioblastoma. The input for sequencing was blood, taken before dendritic cell vaccination.

The CDR3, as DNA: TGCGCCAGCAGTCAAGAGGACAGGGGGCTCACCGGGGAGCTGTTTTTT. Translating it yields CASSQEDRGLTGELFF. This chain links TRBV23-1 with TRBJ2-2; 11 bases fit TRBD1. Being an ORF, TRBV23-1 has a function that is uncertain. CDR3 length equals 16 residues. Trimming removed 2 bases from V and 4 bases from J; junction bases left unmatched: 3.